This TCR beta chain was recorded in a study of cytomegalovirus exposure and HLA in healthy donors (TCRdb year 2017). Looking at the study overall: According to an earlier analysis of 450 to 650 of the donors, about 180 million T cells yielded 117 million unique TCR beta sequences and roughly 280 Gb of sequence data. Approximately 300 gigabases of sequencing data and 70 million to 100 million unique TCR sequences made up an early release that covered 500 to 650 HLA-typed donors. The genetic ancestry cluster associated with self-reported Caucasian donors included 70% to 85% of the roughly 400 genotyped donors. The aim of the study was to test whether cataloging public T cell receptors could identify signatures of past pathogen exposure. The T cell repertoires of around 670 subjects were profiled by immunosequencing and related to cytomegalovirus serostatus. Besides the first cohort of under 700 subjects, a separate validation cohort made up of over 95 different subjects was used. The study combined high-throughput TCR immunosequencing, statistical association of individual TCRs with disease status, and machine learning to predict cytomegalovirus infection status. A later analysis re-analyzed previously published TCR beta repertoires from 650 to 800 donors and added high-resolution HLA genotyping to study TCR occurrence patterns. Rather than using new phenotypic data, the later analysis identified candidate immune exposures from TCR beta sequences and from how often those sequences occurred across donors. An earlier analysis of several hundred of the donors applied high-throughput TCR beta sequencing to assess whether each TCR beta V gene segment acted as functional or pseudogenic. Alongside the repertoire data, information on donor age, sex, ethnicity and CMV serostatus was compiled. In a later genetic analysis, genome-wide SNP genotypes for about 65% of the roughly 700 donors were used, and that subset was treated as a discovery cohort. All discovery cohort repertoires had been generated using a single sequencing platform. Both class I and class II loci were covered by HLA typing, at four-digit resolution. Typing coverage differed by locus: A, B, C, DRB1 and DQB1 were typed in roughly 620-630 donors, DQA1 in about 510, DPA1 in around 610, and DPB1 in approximately 450. Roughly five DR-DQ haplotypes were handled as single units for association and clustering because linkage in the cohort was strong. Across some 400 genotyped donors of the cohort, an average of about 250,000 unique TCR beta nucleotide sequences per donor were sequenced, and 15% to 20% of those sequences were non-productive. Broader findings and caveats from the paper: This cohort had only TCR beta chains sequenced, and the lack of alpha or paired-chain data limited which features could be detected. CMV serostatus was the only immune exposure information available for the cohort. In vitro tests confirmed that a few of the cytomegalovirus-associated TCR beta chains recognize cytomegalovirus antigens. An earlier analysis of around 540 of the donors showed that most TCR beta V segments appeared in productive rearrangements either about 87% or about 30% of the time, which broadly matched IMGT annotations. A total of fewer than 200 TCR beta chains were listed by the study as associated with cytomegalovirus. Because HLA typing was unavailable for some donors at each locus, only the typed subset was used in association tests. A later analysis associated around 16,000 TCR beta sequences with specific HLA alleles at a false discovery rate of 0.05. V-gene and J-gene trimming of TCR beta chains was associated with a missense DCLRE1C variant in a later genetic analysis, and the association was replicated in an independent cohort. The earlier analysis of approximately 560 of the donors excluded roughly 16 rarely observed V segments, including chromosome 9 orphons, because counts were too low. In a later analysis, TCR association rates were found to vary across HLA loci, with the most associated TCRs seen for DRB1 alleles and the fewest for HLA-C alleles. A later analysis reported that several top co-occurrence clusters appeared linked to parvovirus B19, influenza, CMV and Epstein-Barr virus. Strong co-occurrence of HLA alleles, especially DR and DQ, made assigning TCR associations to individual alleles difficult. The authors suggested that the approach could potentially be extended to other disease states and immunological phenotypes. Some IMGT-functional V segments, including TRBV6-2 and TRBV6-3, could not be told apart with the 87-base-pair reads, so those segments were excluded. In a later analysis, HLA-associated TCR beta chains showed more clonal expansion and lower generation probabilities than non-associated chains that were equally common. A later analysis found that most CMV-associated TCR beta chains appeared HLA-restricted, with HLA associations seemingly driven largely by CMV exposure. A further reported finding was that TCR beta sequences accurately predicted the HLA-A and HLA-B alleles for most subjects in the first cohort. In a later genetic analysis, fewer N-insertions in productive TCRs were reported among donors in an Asian-associated ancestry cluster than the approximately 630-donor mean. Most TCR sequences were seen in very few donors, while some public TCRs were found in many individuals. Correlated functional status among segregating V segments might be attributable to linkage disequilibrium, but an unknown experimental factor could not be ruled out. The presence/absence analyses assumed that sequencing depth was roughly uniform across donors, and that assumption may not be true. A group of highly shared sequence variants was considered likely to be a technical artifact of the sequencing pipeline. The classifier was reported to diagnose cytomegalovirus status with high specificity and sensitivity in both the original cohort and the validation cohort.

The cohort consisted of approximately 670 healthy bone marrow donors. Cohort members were all nominally healthy when sampled, although unrecorded immune exposures were likely present. The donor was CMV seropositive and belonged to the group of some 290 seropositive cohort members. A peripheral blood sample was collected from each donor, and TCR beta sequencing was performed on peripheral blood mononuclear cells. The Qiagen DNeasy Blood Extraction Kit was used to extract genomic DNA from the blood cell samples. Including cysteine and phenylalanine, the CDR3 has 16 amino acids. CDR3 DNA is the only sequence kept; it has 48 bases, read in frame from the first base. According to the germline V gene, CDR1 reads MGHDK and CDR2 reads SYGVNS. Cut back by 2 bases and 0 bases, the V and J ends lie 8 bases apart. On this clone: Its antigen has not been determined. Within one base of it there is no much larger clone, and no base qualities were kept.

The library was built by means of the immunoSEQ multiplex PCR assay. A mixture of 60 forward primers for TCR Vbeta segments and 13 reverse primers for TCR Jbeta segments was used in the multiplex PCR. The CDR3 region of rearranged TCR beta genes was amplified from genomic DNA by a multiplex PCR assay. On the Illumina HiSeq System, the amplified TCR beta libraries were sequenced as 87-base-pair reads. In the authors' own workflow: Across the roughly 670 repertoires, a later analysis counted roughly 77 million unique TCR beta chains, roughly 11 million of which were shared by at least two donors. Raw reads were error-corrected and collapsed into unique sequences by a nearest-neighbor algorithm in which closely related sequences were merged to remove PCR and sequencing errors. To assign V, D and J gene segments, CDR3 sequences were aligned to IMGT reference sequences. For a sequence to be retained, a match of at least six nucleotides was required to both a V gene segment and a J gene segment. A rearrangement counted as productive if the CDR3 had no stop codons and remained in frame with V and J, and every other rearrangement counted as non-productive. CDR3 was defined by IMGT convention, running from the second conserved V-encoded cysteine to the conserved J-encoded phenylalanine. The earlier analysis of 587 of the donors excluded sequences that lacked an unambiguous match to a single V gene segment. In an earlier analysis of 587 of the donors, V segments were called functional above 56.7% productive rearrangements and were called segregating when the between-donor standard deviation exceeded 5%. To diagnose cytomegalovirus status from the catalog of TCR beta chain sequences, a statistical classification framework was built. V and J gene assignment, in a later analysis, came from comparing TCR nucleotide sequences with IMGT/GENE-DB human TR gene sequences. Using the TCRdist pipeline, a later analysis assigned CDR3 sequences along with most-parsimonious VDJ recombination scenarios. A later analysis defined each TCR beta chain by its CDR3 amino acid sequence plus V-gene family, and excluded reads lacking a unique V-gene family. To address suspected cross-contamination and a sequencing artifact, a later analysis removed approximately 600 highly shared, low-generation-probability nucleotide sequences. A later analysis calculated a clonal expansion index for each public chain from normalized within-repertoire ranks of inferred template counts. A later analysis computed generation probabilities with a VDJ recombination model fitted to out-of-frame rearrangements, and checked the results against IGoR. Hypergeometric tests were used in a later analysis to score TCR-TCR, TCR-HLA and TCR-CMV co-occurrence, with a repertoire-size bias correction applied to the TCR pairs. In a later analysis, false discovery rates were estimated by permuting HLA or CMV assignments 20 times. A later analysis grouped co-occurring TCRs with DBSCAN, adding TCRdist sequence similarity when clustering within HLA-allele-positive subsets. For co-occurrence clustering, repertoires with fewer than 30,000 or more than 120,000 public chains were excluded, along with five repertoires with anomalous nucleotide sharing. This is the immuneACCESS table as TCRdb keeps it, with only in-frame sequences that have V and J called. A part of the clones is gone; compared with another copy, unresolved V genes explain less than half, and the rest is unexplained. V and J calls and clone size are given by that table; D and trimming were obtained from the DNA. The sample data list more than 80,000 clones, and about three quarters of these were observed just once. The biggest ten clones account for 5% to 7.5% of the sample.

Material for sequencing was PBMCs. Rearrangement joined TRBV25-1 to TRBJ2-6; a tentative D match to TRBD1 spans 6 bases. The TCR comes from a woman aged 45-59 years in good health and CMV-seropositive. At the DNA level, the sequence is TGTGCCAGCAGTGAACTGGACAGCTCTGGGGCCAACGTCCTGACTTTC. This is translated as CASSELDSSGANVLTF.